This T cell receptor beta chain derives from a study of beta chain features in type 1 diabetes. Study-wide findings and caveats: Sequencing from cDNA could over-represent high-TCR-expressing cells.

Trimming took 4 bases from V and 3 from J, leaving 7 bases between them. The V gene's germline CDR1 is WNHNN and CDR2 SYGVQD (reference sequence). This CDR3 has 13 residues. This clone was seen only a few times. Its antigen is not known. Since all of the isolated RNA was reverse transcribed, expressed TCRB transcripts were what got sequenced. The read count averaged roughly 4 million across naive, central memory and regulatory T cell samples. Assay: immunoSEQ multiplex PCR; the TCRdb copy retains only in-frame clones and omits some. The sample gives approximately 44,000 clones, 51% of which show up once; 2.1% is in the top ten.

This TCR came from a woman aged 18-29 years in good health. Sample: Tregs from blood. V and J are TRBV10-1 and TRBJ1-5; D unclear. CDR3 DNA: TGCGCCAGCAGTGGAGATATCAATCAGCCCCAGCATTTT. This sequence encodes CASSGDINQPQHF.